Presented here are 18 T cell receptor beta chains from one specimen sequenced in a study of T cell responses to AZD1222 COVID-19 vaccine. Some clones are missing from TCRdb's copy, which holds only in-frame ones; the method was immunoSEQ multiplex PCR. The table records tens of thousands of clones, about 80% of them present only once. Sequencing was performed on peripheral blood, taken 28 days after the second AZD1222 dose. The receptors were gathered from an adult who received the AZD1222 COVID-19 vaccine.

The rearrangement links TRBV7-9 to TRBJ1-6, with 8 positions matching TRBD1. V lost 3 bases, J lost 0 bases, and 1 base stayed unmatched. CDR1 is SEHNR and CDR2 is FQNEAQ in the germline V gene (reference sequence). The CDR3 is 16 residues long. The CDR3 loop is CASSFDRGSYNSPLHF. The CDR3 nucleotides read TGTGCCAGCAGCTTTGACAGGGGCTCCTATAATTCACCCCTCCACTTT.

The rearrangement links TRBV6-4 to TRBJ1-4; possibly TRBD1 for D (5 bases). Looked up from germline, CDR1 is MRHNA and CDR2 is SNTAGT. Trimming stripped 8 bases from V and 6 bases from J, with 16 bases between. The CDR3 has 14 residues. CDR3 region: CASSGGTFDEKLFF. Here the CDR3 DNA reads TGTGCCAGCTCCGGAGGGACGTTCGATGAAAAACTGTTTTTT.

The rearrangement uses TRBV30 and TRBJ2-7, with 11 bases identical to TRBD1. Germline V gene lookup returns CDR1 GTSNPN and CDR2 SVGIG (reference sequence). This CDR3 comprises 14 residues. The V gene end was trimmed by 3 bases and the J gene end by 3 bases; junction bases not matched to a gene: 4. CDR3 in amino acids: CAWSRDRGDYEQYF. DNA for the CDR3: TGTGCCTGGAGCAGGGACAGGGGGGACTACGAGCAGTACTTC.

This chain connects TRBV2 to TRBJ2-2; D call uncertain. Trimming shortened V by 4 bases and J by 4 bases, and 13 bases separated the two germline ends. Germline lookup yields CDR1 SNHLY and CDR2 FYNNEI. This CDR3 contains 15 residues. The CDR3 reads CASSVVSGSTGELFF. The CDR3 coding sequence is TGTGCCAGCAGTGTTGTGTCAGGCTCCACCGGGGAGCTGTTTTTT.

The J gene is TRBJ1-3, the V gene TRBV27; D might be TRBD1 (5 bases). CDR1 is MNHEY and CDR2 is SMNVEV in the germline V gene (reference sequence). Trimming took off 5 bases at V and 2 bases at J, with 19 bases between the two ends. The CDR3 sequence is 17 residues long. The CDR3 here is CASSPERGATTGNTIYF. DNA for the CDR3: TGTGCCAGCAGTCCTGAAAGAGGGGCTACTACTGGAAACACCATATATTTT.

This rearrangement joins TRBV19 to TRBJ2-7, with a tentative D call TRBD1 (7 bases). With 6 bases removed from V and 6 bases from J, the gap between germline ends came to 18 bases. The CDR3 sequence is 14 residues long. Germline V gene data show CDR1 as LNHDA and CDR2 as SQIVND (reference sequence). CDR3 nucleotide sequence: TGTGCCAGTAGGGCTCAACCGCAGGGGGGCGAGCAGTACTTC. Its protein product is CASRAQPQGGEQYF.

This chain uses TRBV19 with TRBJ1-2, with TRBD1 as a possible D gene (5 bases). Germline CDR1 is LNHDA and CDR2 is SQIVND (reference sequence). The CDR3 is made up of 13 amino acids. V shed 4 bases and J shed 5 bases, with 11 bases lying between them. CDR3 sequence reads: CASSTGGAYGYTF. CDR3 nucleotide sequence: TGTGCCAGTAGTACTGGGGGAGCATATGGCTACACCTTC.

Here the CDR3 DNA reads TGTGCCAGCAGTCAAATGACAGGGTCGTACAATGAGCAGTTCTTC. Amino acid sequence: CASSQMTGSYNEQFF. The genes are TRBV6-5 and TRBJ2-1; TRBD1 matches 7 bases. Germline V lookup: CDR1 MNHEY, CDR2 SVGAGI. This CDR3 contains 15 residues. With V trimmed by 5 bases and J by 4 bases, 8 bases remained unmatched.

This clone was seen a single time. V gene TRBV6-2 or TRBV6-3 combines with J gene TRBJ2-1; 10 bases align to TRBD2. The CDR3 runs to 16 residues. V trimming: 5 bases; J trimming: 4 bases; junction bases outside the gene matches: 8. Germline values: CDR1 MNHEY, CDR2 SVGEGT. CDR3 sequence reads: CASSDIAGGSYNEQFF. Written as DNA, the CDR3 is TGTGCCAGCAGTGACATAGCGGGGGGCTCTTACAATGAGCAGTTCTTC.

CDR3 coding DNA: TGTGCCAGCAGTTTAAAGGGGCTTGCAACTAATGAAAAACTGTTTTTT. Translation gives CASSLKGLATNEKLFF. The chain recombines TRBV28 with TRBJ1-4; D may be TRBD1 (5 bases). The CDR3 is 16 amino acids. Germline V gene lookup returns CDR1 MDHEN and CDR2 SYDVKM. The V end lost 2 bases, the J end lost 0 bases, and 10 bases lay between the germline ends.

This chain links TRBV27 with TRBJ2-1; D is perhaps TRBD2 (6 bases). V dropped 5 bases and J dropped 4 bases, with 12 bases sitting between them. The CDR3 totals 14 residues. Germline V gene lookup returns CDR1 MNHEY and CDR2 SMNVEV (reference sequence). The chain's CDR3 is CASSGGLQYNEQFF. The CDR3, as DNA: TGTGCCAGCAGTGGGGGACTTCAATACAATGAGCAGTTCTTC.

The chain has TRBV5-1 and TRBJ2-1; 16 bases fit TRBD2. The CDR3 covers 18 residues. The germline CDR1 and CDR2 sequences are SGHRS and YFSETQ. Unmatched junction bases numbered 6, after V lost 4 bases and J lost 2 bases. CDR3 DNA sequence: TGCGCCAGCAGCGGGACTAGCGGGGGGGTCGTCGCCTACAATGAGCAGTTCTTC. Amino acids: CASSGTSGGVVAYNEQFF.

This sequence joins TRBV27 and TRBJ2-3; 7 nucleotides agree with TRBD1. Trimming removed 7 bases from V and 0 bases from J; junction bases left unmatched: 7. CDR1 and CDR2 (germline): MNHEY, SMNVEV (reference sequence). CDR3 length: 15 residues. CDR3 nucleotides: TGTGCCAGCACCGGGACAGACTCTAGCACAGATACGCAGTATTTT. Its translation: CASTGTDSSTDTQYF.

V usage is TRBV3-1 (or the pseudogene TRBV3-2) and J usage is TRBJ1-5; D uncertain. The CDR3 consists of 13 residues. Trimming took 4 bases from V and 2 from J, leaving 6 bases between them. Germline values: CDR1 LGHDT, CDR2 YNNKEL (reference sequence). The CDR3 DNA sequence: TGTGCCAGCAGCCCCCCCGGCAATCAGCCCCAGCATTTT. Translated: CASSPPGNQPQHF.

J is TRBJ1-3 and V is TRBV5-1; D not resolved. The V gene's germline CDR1 is SGHRS and CDR2 YFSETQ. The CDR3 is 14 residues long. With 3 bases removed from V and 4 bases from J, the gap between germline ends came to 11 bases. The CDR3, as DNA: TGCGCCAGCAGCTCGGTCGGCGGGGGAAACACCATATATTTT. It translates to CASSSVGGGNTIYF.

This chain uses TRBV9 with TRBJ2-7; no reliable D call. CDR3 size: 13 residues. Germline CDR1 reads SGDLS; CDR2 reads YYNGEE. V was shortened by 4 bases and J by 7 bases, with 15 bases between the two germline ends. The CDR3 region is CASSLELSPEQYF. The CDR3 DNA follows: TGTGCCAGCAGCTTAGAGCTTAGTCCAGAGCAGTACTTC.

The chain carries TRBV5-1 and TRBJ1-4; unclear D gene. Germline CDR1 is SGHRS and CDR2 is YFSETQ. The CDR3 runs 15 residues. Trimming shortened V by 7 bases and J by 4 bases, and 17 bases separated the two germline ends. This CDR3 reads CASGQTPGINEKLFF. In DNA form, the CDR3 reads TGCGCCAGCGGCCAGACACCCGGTATTAATGAAAAACTGTTTTTT.

The chain employs TRBV11-3 and TRBJ2-2; no definite D call. CDR1 SGHNT and CDR2 YENEEA come from the germline V gene. The CDR3 has 13 residues. Deletions cut 2 bases from V and 4 bases from J, with 5 bases between. CDR3 in DNA: TGTGCCAGCAGCTTAATGAGCACCGGGGAGCTGTTTTTT. Its translation is CASSLMSTGELFF.